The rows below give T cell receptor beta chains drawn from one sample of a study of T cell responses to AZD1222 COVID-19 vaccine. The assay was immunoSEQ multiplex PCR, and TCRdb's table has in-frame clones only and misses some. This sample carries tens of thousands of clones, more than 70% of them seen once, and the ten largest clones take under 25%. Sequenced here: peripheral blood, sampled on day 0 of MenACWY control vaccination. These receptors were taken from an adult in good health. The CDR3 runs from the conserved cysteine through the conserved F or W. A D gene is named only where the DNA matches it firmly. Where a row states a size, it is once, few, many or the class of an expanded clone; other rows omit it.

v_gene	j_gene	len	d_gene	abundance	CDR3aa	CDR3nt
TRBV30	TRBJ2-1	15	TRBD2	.	CAWSVGTSGRSVQFF	TGTGCCTGGAGTGTAGGGACTAGCGGGAGGTCTGTGCAGTTCTTC
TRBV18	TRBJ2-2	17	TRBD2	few	CASSPPYAGADTGELFF	TGTGCCAGCTCACCACCTTATGCGGGAGCGGACACCGGGGAGCTGTTTTTT
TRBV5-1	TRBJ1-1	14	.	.	CASSPPGQNTEAFF	TGCGCCAGCTCGCCGCCGGGACAGAACACTGAAGCTTTCTTT
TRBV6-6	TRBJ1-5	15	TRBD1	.	CASSRDRGSNQPQHF	TGTGCCAGCAGTCGGGACAGGGGGAGCAATCAGCCCCAGCATTTT
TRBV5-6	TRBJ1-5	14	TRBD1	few	CASSWGQGGQPQHF	TGTGCCAGCAGCTGGGGACAGGGAGGACAGCCCCAGCATTTT
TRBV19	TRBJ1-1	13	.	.	CASSIGGNTEAFF	TGTGCCAGTAGTATTGGAGGGAACACTGAAGCTTTCTTT
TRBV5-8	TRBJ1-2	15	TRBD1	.	CASSSDRRFNYGYTF	TGTGCCAGCAGCTCGGACAGGCGCTTTAACTATGGCTACACCTTC
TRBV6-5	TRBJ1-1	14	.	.	CASSYGNRVTEAFF	TGTGCCAGCAGTTATGGGAACAGGGTCACTGAAGCTTTCTTT
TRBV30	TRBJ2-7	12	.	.	CAWSVSRNEQYF	TGTGCCTGGAGTGTTTCTAGAAACGAGCAGTACTTC
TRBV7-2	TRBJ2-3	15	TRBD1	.	CASSDPGQGVDTQYF	TGTGCCAGCAGCGACCCAGGACAGGGGGTAGATACGCAGTATTTT
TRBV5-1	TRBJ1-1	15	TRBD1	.	CASSKEGAPGTEAFF	TGCGCCAGCAGCAAAGAGGGGGCGCCGGGAACTGAAGCTTTCTTT
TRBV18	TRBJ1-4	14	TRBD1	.	CASSRTGREEKLFF	TGTGCCAGCTCACGGACAGGGCGGGAGGAAAAACTGTTTTTT
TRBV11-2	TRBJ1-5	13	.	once	CASSRGINQPQHF	TGTGCCAGCAGCCGGGGGATCAATCAGCCCCAGCATTTT
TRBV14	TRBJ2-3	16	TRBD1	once	CASSLWTGGSTDTQYF	TGTGCCAGCAGCCTTTGGACAGGGGGCTCGACAGATACGCAGTATTTT
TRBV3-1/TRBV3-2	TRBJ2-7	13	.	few	CASSQTGIYEQYF	TGTGCCAGCAGCCAAACAGGAATCTACGAGCAGTACTTC
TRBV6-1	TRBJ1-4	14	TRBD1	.	CASKGQGRYEKLFF	TGTGCCAGCAAAGGACAGGGGCGGTATGAAAAACTGTTTTTT
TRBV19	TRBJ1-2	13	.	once	CASSWSGVRGYTF	TGTGCCAGTAGTTGGAGCGGCGTGAGGGGCTACACCTTC
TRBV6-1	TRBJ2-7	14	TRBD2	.	CASSELAGYYEQYF	TGTGCCAGCAGTGAACTAGCGGGATACTACGAGCAGTACTTC
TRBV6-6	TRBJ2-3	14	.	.	CASSYRTEGDTQYF	TGTGCCAGCAGCTATCGGACCGAGGGAGATACGCAGTATTTT
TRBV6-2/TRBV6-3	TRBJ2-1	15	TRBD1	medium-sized	CASSLTGEFVNEQFF	TGTGCCAGCAGCCTTACAGGGGAATTCGTCAATGAGCAGTTCTTC
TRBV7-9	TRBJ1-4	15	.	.	CASSLDGSGLEKLFF	TGTGCCAGCAGCTTAGACGGATCCGGTTTAGAAAAACTGTTTTTT
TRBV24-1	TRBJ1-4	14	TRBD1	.	CATSETGAGEKLFF	TGTGCCACCAGTGAGACAGGGGCAGGAGAAAAACTGTTTTTT
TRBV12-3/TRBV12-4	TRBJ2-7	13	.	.	CASSHRLSYEQYF	TGTGCCAGCAGCCACCGCCTCTCCTACGAGCAGTACTTC
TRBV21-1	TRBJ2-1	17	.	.	CASSKKGVRSGYNEQFF	TGTGCCAGCAGCAAAAAGGGGGTACGAAGCGGCTACAATGAGCAGTTCTTC
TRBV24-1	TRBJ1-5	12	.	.	CATSLGSRPQHF	TGTGCCACCAGCTTAGGGTCGAGGCCCCAGCATTTT
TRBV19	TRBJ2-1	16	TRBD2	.	CASSLQLAGGRNEQFF	TGTGCCAGTAGTCTCCAACTAGCGGGAGGGAGGAATGAGCAGTTCTTC
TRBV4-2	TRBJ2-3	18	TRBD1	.	CASSQEPGTGSSTDTQYF	TGTGCCAGCAGCCAAGAACCCGGGACAGGGTCTAGCACAGATACGCAGTATTTT
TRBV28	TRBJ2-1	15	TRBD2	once	CASSALGGVYNEQFF	TGTGCCAGCAGCGCATTGGGGGGGGTGTACAATGAGCAGTTCTTC
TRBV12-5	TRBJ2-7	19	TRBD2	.	CASGPRTSGRIKHDYEQYF	TGTGCTAGTGGCCCTCGGACTAGCGGGAGGATTAAACATGACTACGAGCAGTACTTC
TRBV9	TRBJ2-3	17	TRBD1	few	CASSSNPYRGGTDTQYF	TGTGCCAGCAGCTCCAATCCTTACAGGGGGGGCACAGATACGCAGTATTTT
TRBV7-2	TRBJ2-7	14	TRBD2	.	CASSSGLAGAQQYF	TGTGCCAGCAGCTCCGGACTAGCGGGAGCCCAGCAGTACTTC
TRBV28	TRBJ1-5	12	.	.	CVCSERNQPQHF	TGTGTTTGCTCGGAACGGAATCAGCCCCAGCATTTT
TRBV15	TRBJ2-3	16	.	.	CATSDVTDPDTDTQYF	TGTGCCACCAGCGATGTGACGGACCCAGATACAGATACGCAGTATTTT
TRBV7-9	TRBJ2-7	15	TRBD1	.	CASSSRGTGGYEQYF	TGTGCCAGCAGCTCAAGGGGGACAGGGGGCTACGAGCAGTACTTC
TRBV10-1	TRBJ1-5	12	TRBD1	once	CARTGSGQPQHF	TGCGCCAGGACAGGGTCGGGTCAGCCCCAGCATTTT
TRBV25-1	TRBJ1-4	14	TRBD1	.	CASSPDRGNEKLFF	TGTGCCAGCAGCCCGGACAGGGGGAATGAAAAACTGTTTTTT
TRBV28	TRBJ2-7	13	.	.	CASNPGRSYEQYF	TGTGCCAGCAACCCGGGCCGCTCCTACGAGCAGTACTTC
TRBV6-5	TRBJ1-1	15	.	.	CASRTDRTGGTEAFF	TGTGCCAGCAGAACGGACAGAACTGGGGGCACTGAAGCTTTCTTT
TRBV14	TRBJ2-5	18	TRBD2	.	CASSQDVASGSEQETQYF	TGTGCCAGCAGCCAAGATGTGGCTAGCGGGAGTGAACAAGAGACCCAGTACTTC
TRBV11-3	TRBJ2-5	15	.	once	CASSLGGRPEETQYF	TGTGCCAGCAGCTTAGGGGGGCGCCCCGAGGAGACCCAGTACTTC
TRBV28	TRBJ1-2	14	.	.	CASSINGRNYGYTF	TGTGCCAGCAGTATAAACGGGAGGAACTATGGCTACACCTTC
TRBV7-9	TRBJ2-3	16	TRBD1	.	CASSFRTGVGTDTQYF	TGTGCCAGCAGCTTCCGTACAGGGGTTGGAACAGATACGCAGTATTTT
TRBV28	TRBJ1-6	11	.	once	CASSSNSPLHF	TGTGCCAGCAGTTCCAATTCACCCCTCCACTTT
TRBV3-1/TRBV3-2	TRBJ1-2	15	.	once	CASSLLGGANYGYTF	TGTGCCAGCAGCCTCCTTGGGGGAGCTAACTATGGCTACACCTTC
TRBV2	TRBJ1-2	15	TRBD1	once	CASSLQGGTNYGYTF	TGTGCCAGCAGCCTACAGGGGGGAACTAACTATGGCTACACCTTC
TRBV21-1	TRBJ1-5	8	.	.	CARAGQHF	TGTGCCAGGGCGGGACAGCATTTT
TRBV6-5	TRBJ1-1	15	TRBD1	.	CASSYSGTGILEAFF	TGTGCCAGCAGTTACTCGGGGACAGGGATCTTAGAAGCTTTCTTT
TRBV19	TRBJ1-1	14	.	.	CASREGPGNTEAFF	TGTGCCAGTAGGGAGGGACCTGGGAACACTGAAGCTTTCTTT
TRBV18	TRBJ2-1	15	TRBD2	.	CASSLVAGVDNEQFF	TGTGCCAGCTCACTAGTAGCGGGGGTGGACAATGAGCAGTTCTTC